This T cell receptor (beta chain) appears in the sequencing data of a study of molecular identifiers for immune sequencing clone quantification. V shed 4 bases and J shed 0 bases, with 14 bases lying between them. In germline, CDR1 is SGHRS, CDR2 YFSETQ. The CDR3 runs 15 residues. TCRdb called the PCR reads again in MiXCR, with one record for every CDR3 protein. The repertoire holds more than 450,000 distinct CDR3 sequences, with 20% to 25% as singletons. The chain uses TRBV5-1 and TRBJ2-7; D assignment may be TRBD1 or TRBD2 (5 bases each). Sequencing was performed on naive CD8+ T cells from blood, with Jurkat cell RNA spiked in. Subset meaning: FACS-sorted CD8+CD4-CCR7+CD45RA+ naive T cells. The receptor was isolated from a human donor in good health. Some libraries in this study had Jurkat cell RNA spiked in. The CDR3 here is CASSEGTGSSYEQYF. CDR3 sequence (DNA): TGCGCCAGCAGCGAGGGGACCGGAAGCTCCTACGAGCAGTACTTC.